This TCR beta chain originates from a study of T cells after posttransplantation cyclophosphamide. Repertoires were generated with immunoSEQ multiplex PCR, while TCRdb's copy carries only in-frame clones and drops some. The sample holds under 15,000 clones, and no clone turns up only once. This clone was recorded many times. What it binds is not known. This related bone marrow graft donor gave peripheral blood on the day of marrow donation. Points from the study as a whole: Donor CD8+ memory clones often dominated recipient blood repertoires at later times.

Sequenced input: PBMCs. The sequence derives from a woman in her 40s in good health, CMV-negative, and a related stem cell transplant donor.

CDR3 nucleotide sequence: TGCGCCAGCAGCCAAGAAAAGGCGGGACAGGGCTACAATGAGCAGTTCTTC. Translation: CASSQEKAGQGYNEQFF. This chain uses TRBV4-1 with TRBJ2-1, with 9 nucleotides matching TRBD1. The CDR3 is 17 residues long. V was clipped by 0 bases and J by 3 bases; unmatched bases: 6. Germline CDR1 is MGHRA and CDR2 is YSYEKL.